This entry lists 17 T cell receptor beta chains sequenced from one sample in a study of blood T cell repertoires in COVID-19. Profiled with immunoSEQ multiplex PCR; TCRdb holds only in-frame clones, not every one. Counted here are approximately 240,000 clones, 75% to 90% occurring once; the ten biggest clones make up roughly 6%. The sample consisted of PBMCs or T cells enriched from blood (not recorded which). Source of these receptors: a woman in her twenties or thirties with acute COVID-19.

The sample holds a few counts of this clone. CDR3 amino acids: CASSQDSTLGEPQHF. CDR3 bases: TGTGCCAGCAGCCAAGATAGCACTCTCGGAGAGCCCCAGCATTTT. The chain recombines TRBV3-1 (or the pseudogene TRBV3-2) with TRBJ1-5; unclear D gene. This CDR3 comprises 15 residues. V was pared by 0 bases and J by 8 bases, with 14 bases between. Germline V lookup: CDR1 LGHDT, CDR2 YNNKEL (reference sequence).

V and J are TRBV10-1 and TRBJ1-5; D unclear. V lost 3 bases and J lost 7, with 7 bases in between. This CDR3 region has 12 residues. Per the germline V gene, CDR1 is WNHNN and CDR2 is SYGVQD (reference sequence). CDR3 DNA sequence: TGCGCCAGCAGTGACTCCGGGCAGCCCCAGCATTTT. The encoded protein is CASSDSGQPQHF.

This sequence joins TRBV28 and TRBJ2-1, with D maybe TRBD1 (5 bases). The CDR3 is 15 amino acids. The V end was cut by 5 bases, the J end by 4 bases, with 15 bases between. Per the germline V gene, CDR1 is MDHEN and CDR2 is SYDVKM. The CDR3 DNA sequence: TGTGCCAGCAGTCCCCGGCAGGGATGGTACAATGAGCAGTTCTTC. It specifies CASSPRQGWYNEQFF.

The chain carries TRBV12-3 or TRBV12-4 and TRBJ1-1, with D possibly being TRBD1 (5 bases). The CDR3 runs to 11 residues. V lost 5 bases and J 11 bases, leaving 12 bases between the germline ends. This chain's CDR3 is CASSVAGPAFF. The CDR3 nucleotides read TGTGCCAGCAGTGTGGCAGGGCCGGCTTTCTTT.

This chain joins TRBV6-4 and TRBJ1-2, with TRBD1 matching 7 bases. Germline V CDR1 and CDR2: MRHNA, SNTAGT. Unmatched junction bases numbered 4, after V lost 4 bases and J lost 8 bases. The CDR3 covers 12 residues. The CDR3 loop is CASSGQGGGYTF. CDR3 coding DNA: TGTGCCAGCAGTGGACAGGGTGGGGGCTACACCTTC.

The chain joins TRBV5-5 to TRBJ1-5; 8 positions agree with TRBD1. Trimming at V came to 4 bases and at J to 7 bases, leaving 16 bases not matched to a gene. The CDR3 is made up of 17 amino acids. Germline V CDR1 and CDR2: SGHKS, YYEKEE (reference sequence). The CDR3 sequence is CASSQGLRQGAGQPQHF. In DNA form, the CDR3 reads TGTGCCAGCAGCCAAGGACTCAGGCAGGGGGCAGGCCAGCCCCAGCATTTT.

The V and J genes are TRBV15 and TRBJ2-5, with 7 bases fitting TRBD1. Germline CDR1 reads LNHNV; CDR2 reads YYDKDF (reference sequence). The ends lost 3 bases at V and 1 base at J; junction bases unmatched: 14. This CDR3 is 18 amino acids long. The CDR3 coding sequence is TGTGCCACCAGCAGTCGGCCCGGGACAGTGACGCCCCAAGAGACCCAGTACTTC. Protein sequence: CATSSRPGTVTPQETQYF.

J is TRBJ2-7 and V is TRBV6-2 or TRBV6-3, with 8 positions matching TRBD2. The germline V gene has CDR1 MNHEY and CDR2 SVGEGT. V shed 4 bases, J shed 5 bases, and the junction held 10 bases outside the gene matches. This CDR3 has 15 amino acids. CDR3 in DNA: TGTGCCAGCAGTTCCTGGGGACTAGAAACTCACGAGCAGTACTTC. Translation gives CASSSWGLETHEQYF.

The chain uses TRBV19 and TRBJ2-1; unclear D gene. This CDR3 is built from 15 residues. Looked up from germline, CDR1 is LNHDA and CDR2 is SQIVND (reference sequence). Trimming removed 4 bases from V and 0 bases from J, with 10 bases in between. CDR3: CASSRDSLSYNEQFF. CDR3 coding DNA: TGTGCCAGTAGTAGAGACTCCCTCTCCTACAATGAGCAGTTCTTC.

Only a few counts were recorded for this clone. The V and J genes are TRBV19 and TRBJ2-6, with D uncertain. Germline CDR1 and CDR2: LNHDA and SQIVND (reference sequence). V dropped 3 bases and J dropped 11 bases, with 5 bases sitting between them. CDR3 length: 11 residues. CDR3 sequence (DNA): TGTGCCAGTAGTATGGGCGACGTCCTGACTTTC. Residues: CASSMGDVLTF. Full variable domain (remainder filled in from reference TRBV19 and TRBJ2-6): DGGITQSPKYLFRKEGQNVTLSCEQNLNHDAMYWYRQDPGQGLRLIYYSQIVNDFQKGDIAEGYSVSREKKESFPLTVTSAQKNPTAFYLCASSMGDVLTFGAGSRLTVL.

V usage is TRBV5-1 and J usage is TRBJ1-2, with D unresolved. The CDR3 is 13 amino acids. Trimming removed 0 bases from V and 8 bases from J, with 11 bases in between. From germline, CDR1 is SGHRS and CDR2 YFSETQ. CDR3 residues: CASSLVPKEGYTF. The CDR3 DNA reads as TGCGCCAGCAGCTTGGTTCCTAAGGAGGGCTACACCTTC.

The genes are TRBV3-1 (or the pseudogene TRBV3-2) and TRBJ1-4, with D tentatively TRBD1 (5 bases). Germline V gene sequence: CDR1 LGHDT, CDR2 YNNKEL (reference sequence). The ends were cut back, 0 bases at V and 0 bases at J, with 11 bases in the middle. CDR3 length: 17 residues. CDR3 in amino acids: CASSQDGGESTNEKLFF. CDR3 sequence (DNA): TGTGCCAGCAGCCAAGATGGGGGGGAGTCAACTAATGAAAAACTGTTTTTT.

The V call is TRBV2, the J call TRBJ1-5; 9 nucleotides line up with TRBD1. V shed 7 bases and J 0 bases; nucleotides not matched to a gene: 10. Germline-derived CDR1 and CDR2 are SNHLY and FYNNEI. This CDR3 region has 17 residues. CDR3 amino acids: CASKGTTGGRSNQPQHF. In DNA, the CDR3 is TGTGCCAGCAAGGGGACCACAGGGGGCCGTAGCAATCAGCCCCAGCATTTT.

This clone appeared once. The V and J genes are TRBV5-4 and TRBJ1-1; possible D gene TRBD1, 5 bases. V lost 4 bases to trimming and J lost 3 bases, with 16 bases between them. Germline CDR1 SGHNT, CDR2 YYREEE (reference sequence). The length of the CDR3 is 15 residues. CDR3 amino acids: CASSNWGVMDTEAFF. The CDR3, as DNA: TGTGCCAGCAGCAATTGGGGGGTAATGGACACTGAAGCTTTCTTT.

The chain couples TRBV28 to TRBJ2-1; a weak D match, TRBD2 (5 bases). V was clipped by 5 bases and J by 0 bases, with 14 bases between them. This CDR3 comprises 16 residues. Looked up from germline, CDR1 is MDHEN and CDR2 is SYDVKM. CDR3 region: CASSLGIASSYNEQFF. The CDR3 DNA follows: TGTGCCAGCAGTCTAGGAATAGCGAGCTCCTACAATGAGCAGTTCTTC.

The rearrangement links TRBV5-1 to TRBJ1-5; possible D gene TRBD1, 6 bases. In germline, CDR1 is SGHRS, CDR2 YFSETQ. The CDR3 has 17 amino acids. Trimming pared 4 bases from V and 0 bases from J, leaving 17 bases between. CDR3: CASSPGTPLYSNQPQHF. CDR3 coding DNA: TGCGCCAGCAGCCCGGGGACACCGCTGTATAGCAATCAGCCCCAGCATTTT.

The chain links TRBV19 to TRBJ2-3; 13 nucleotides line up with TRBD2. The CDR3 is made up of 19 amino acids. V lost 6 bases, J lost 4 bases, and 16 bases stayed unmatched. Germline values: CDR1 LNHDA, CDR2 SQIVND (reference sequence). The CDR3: CASSTRLAGGRAGADTQYF. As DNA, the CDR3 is TGTGCCAGTAGCACTAGACTAGCGGGAGGACGCGCTGGCGCAGATACGCAGTATTTT.